This record covers a single T cell receptor (beta chain). This entry belongs to a study of glioma-infiltrating T cells after dendritic cell vaccination. The germline V and J ends were trimmed by 2 bases and 2 bases, with 9 bases remaining between them. This CDR3 has 14 amino acids. Germline lookup yields CDR1 SGHTA and CDR2 FQGNSA. The method was immunoSEQ multiplex PCR; TCRdb's version includes in-frame clones alone and lacks a portion of them. The sample shows around 78,000 clones, 87% of them seen only once. This sample's time point: after dendritic cell vaccination, including at tumor progression/relapse.

The receptor was isolated from a human donor with glioblastoma. The chain couples TRBV7-2 to TRBJ2-5; D is unresolved. The specimen comprised blood, sampled after dendritic cell vaccination. For the CDR3, the DNA is TGTGCCAGCAGCTTATCCGGAGCGCAAGAGACCCAGTACTTC. Translation gives CASSLSGAQETQYF. The full variable domain, in which reference TRBV7-2 and TRBJ2-5 provide the parts outside the CDR3, is GAGVSQSPSNKVTEKGKDVELRCDPISGHTALYWYRQSLGQGLEFLIYFQGNSAPDKSGLPSDRFSAERTGGSVSTLTIQRTQQEDSAVYLCASSLSGAQETQYFGPGTRLLVL.